A single sample is the source of the 19 T cell receptor beta chains below, sequenced in a study of cytomegalovirus exposure and HLA in healthy donors. PCR amplification relied on 60 Vbeta primers (plus 13 Jbeta primers). The table came from immunoSEQ multiplex PCR; TCRdb's copy has only in-frame clones and leaves some out. The repertoire consists of about 92,000 clones, with approximately 80% occurring once and the leading ten covering around 2%. Material: PBMCs. The receptors come from a man aged 18 to 29 in good health and CMV-seronegative.

The chain has TRBV6-5 and TRBJ2-1; TRBD1 matches at 8 bases. Germline trimming cut 6 bases from V and 4 bases from J; bases unmatched to any gene: 8. CDR3 length equals 15 residues. Germline V lookup: CDR1 MNHEY, CDR2 SVGAGI. The chain's CDR3 is CASSLTGGRYNEQFF. The CDR3 DNA reads as TGTGCCAGCAGCTTAACAGGGGGACGGTACAATGAGCAGTTCTTC.

This clone occurred a few times. The V and J genes are TRBV13 and TRBJ2-1, with D perhaps matching TRBD1 (6 bases). Trimming removed 1 base from V and 6 bases from J, with 13 bases in between. The CDR3 contains 15 residues. Germline V gene lookup returns CDR1 PRHDT and CDR2 FYEKMQ (reference sequence). CDR3 protein: CASSLEGQEFNEQFF. The CDR3 nucleotides read TGTGCCAGCAGCTTAGAGGGACAAGAATTCAATGAGCAGTTCTTC.

The chain uses TRBV6-6 and TRBJ1-1; 7 bases are a match to TRBD1. This CDR3 contains 15 residues. With 9 bases clipped from V and 1 base from J, the junction kept 11 bases outside the gene matches. CDR1 is MNHNY and CDR2 is SVGAGI in the germline V gene (reference sequence). The DNA for the CDR3 is TGTGCCAGTTATCGGACAGGCTCCGGGAACACTGAAGCTTTCTTT. Encoded protein: CASYRTGSGNTEAFF.

V is TRBV15 and J is TRBJ2-7, with D perhaps matching TRBD2 (6 bases). With 0 bases removed from V and 5 bases from J, the gap between germline ends came to 11 bases. The V gene's germline CDR1 is LNHNV and CDR2 YYDKDF (reference sequence). This CDR3 is 14 amino acids long. In nucleotides, the CDR3 is TGTGCCACCAGCAGAGATCAACTAGCCCACGAGCAGTACTTC. Translation: CATSRDQLAHEQYF.

This rearrangement joins TRBV19 to TRBJ1-2; D uncertain. This CDR3 contains 12 residues. Germline V gene data show CDR1 as LNHDA and CDR2 as SQIVND (reference sequence). Trimming stripped 8 bases from V and 4 bases from J, with 11 bases between. The CDR3 nucleotides read TGTGCCAGTGAGGGTTTTGGCTATGGCTACACCTTC. Protein product: CASEGFGYGYTF.

This clone was observed a few times. This chain connects TRBV7-9 to TRBJ2-5; 7 bases fit TRBD2. V was clipped by 3 bases and J by 1 base; unmatched bases: 5. This CDR3 contains 15 residues. Germline V gene sequence: CDR1 SEHNR, CDR2 FQNEAQ (reference sequence). CDR3 amino acids: CASSLTSTVQETQYF. The CDR3 nucleotides read TGTGCCAGCAGCTTGACTAGCACAGTCCAAGAGACCCAGTACTTC.

The sample holds one count of this clone. This chain connects TRBV7-2 to TRBJ2-1, with 7 bases matching TRBD2. CDR3 length: 16 residues. Germline assignment: CDR1 SGHTA and CDR2 FQGNSA. V was clipped by 6 bases and J by 1 base; unmatched bases: 9. The CDR3 is CASRDVSGSSYNEQFF. The CDR3 coding sequence is TGTGCCAGCAGGGACGTTAGCGGGTCGTCCTACAATGAGCAGTTCTTC.

The gene calls are TRBV9 and TRBJ1-5; D might be TRBD1 (6 bases). Germline CDR1 reads SGDLS; CDR2 reads YYNGEE. V lost 0 bases and J 4 bases, leaving 8 bases between the germline ends. The CDR3 loop spans 14 amino acids. CDR3 loop: CASSVGQGNQPQHF. The CDR3 DNA reads as TGTGCCAGCAGCGTAGGTCAGGGGAATCAGCCCCAGCATTTT. The full variable domain, rest sourced from reference TRBV9 and TRBJ1-5, is DSGVTQTPKHLITATGQRVTLRCSPRSGDLSVYWYQQSLDQGLQFLIQYYNGEERAKGNILERFSAQQFPDLHSELNLSSLELGDSALYFCASSVGQGNQPQHFGDGTRLSIL.

The gene calls are TRBV7-2 and TRBJ1-5, with a tentative D call TRBD1 (5 bases). The CDR3 totals 15 residues. V lost 4 bases and J lost 0, with 10 bases in between. CDR1 is SGHTA, CDR2 FQGNSA, per germline. CDR3 in amino acids: CASSYTGNSNQPQHF. DNA of the CDR3: TGTGCCAGCAGCTACACAGGTAATAGCAATCAGCCCCAGCATTTT.

The chain recombines TRBV18 with TRBJ1-2, with a tentative D call TRBD1 (5 bases). The germline gives CDR1 KGHSH, CDR2 LQKENI. Trimming shortened V by 2 bases and J by 6 bases, and 16 bases separated the two germline ends. This CDR3 spans 15 amino acids. The CDR3 here is CASSPSQGDGDGYTF. DNA for the CDR3: TGTGCCAGCTCACCATCACAAGGGGATGGAGATGGCTACACCTTC.

The chain carries TRBV4-1 and TRBJ1-5; D is unresolved. The ends were cut back, 1 base at V and 12 bases at J, with 13 bases in the middle. The CDR3 has 13 amino acids. The germline CDR1 and CDR2 sequences are MGHRA and YSYEKL. In nucleotides, the CDR3 is TGCGCCAGCAGCCAAGCAACTGCGGAGCTCCAGCATTTT. Translating gives CASSQATAELQHF.

V is TRBV10-2 and J is TRBJ1-5; 9 positions agree with TRBD1. The V segment lost 6 bases and the J segment 4 bases; nucleotides outside the gene matches: 7. The V gene's germline CDR1 is WSHSY and CDR2 SAAADI. The CDR3 sequence is 15 residues long. CDR3 DNA sequence: TGCGCCAGCAGCGCCGGGACAGGGCGAAATCAGCCCCAGCATTTT. It is translated as CASSAGTGRNQPQHF.

J is TRBJ1-6 and V is TRBV29-1; the D gene is possibly TRBD1 (6 bases). CDR1 SQVTM and CDR2 ANQGSEA come from the germline V gene. V was cut by 6 bases and J by 0 bases, with 18 bases left in between. The CDR3 has 17 amino acids. CDR3 DNA sequence: TGCAGCGTAGCTAAGGACAGTCCGAGCTCCTATAATTCACCCCTCCACTTT. Protein: CSVAKDSPSSYNSPLHF. Looking up the rest from reference TRBV29-1 and TRBJ1-6 gives the full variable domain: SAVISQKPSRDICQRGTSLTIQCQVDSQVTMMFWYRQQPGQSLTLIATANQGSEATYESGFVIDKFPISRPNLTFSTLTVSNMSPEDSSIYLCSVAKDSPSSYNSPLHFGNGTRLTVT.

The chain is built from TRBV5-1 and TRBJ1-2; possibly TRBD1 for D (6 bases). Germline CDR1 and CDR2: SGHRS and YFSETQ. The CDR3 runs to 13 residues. V lost 4 bases, J lost 5 bases, and 12 bases lay in between. CDR3 protein: CASSLPGVYGYTF. CDR3 nucleotide sequence: TGCGCCAGCAGCCTACCAGGGGTATATGGCTACACCTTC.

The chain has TRBV10-3 and TRBJ2-7; 9 nucleotides align to TRBD1. CDR1 and CDR2 (germline): ENHRY, SYGVKD. The CDR3 is 16 amino acids. With V trimmed by 6 bases and J by 2 bases, 11 bases remained unmatched. The chain's CDR3 is CAISATSGTGTYEQYF. The CDR3 DNA follows: TGTGCCATCAGCGCGACTTCCGGGACAGGGACCTACGAGCAGTACTTC.

CDR3 residues: CASSPLGGKPQHF. The CDR3, as DNA: TGTGCCAGCTCCCCGTTGGGAGGTAAGCCCCAGCATTTT. The chain joins TRBV18 to TRBJ1-5; the D is unclear. V dropped 6 bases and J dropped 8 bases, with 14 bases sitting between them. Per germline, CDR1 KGHSH and CDR2 LQKENI. CDR3 length: 13 amino acids.

The chain links TRBV7-9 to TRBJ2-3; 8 bases align to TRBD2. After removal of 4 bases from V and 2 bases from J, the junction contained 2 bases not matched to a gene. The CDR3 sequence is 14 residues long. From germline, CDR1 is SEHNR and CDR2 FQNEAQ (reference sequence). In DNA, the CDR3 is TGTGCCAGCAGCTCAGGACTAGCCACAGATACGCAGTATTTT. Protein: CASSSGLATDTQYF.

This clone was detected once. The chain employs TRBV18 and TRBJ1-2, with D perhaps matching TRBD1 (6 bases). CDR3 length equals 14 residues. Germline V gene lookup returns CDR1 KGHSH and CDR2 LQKENI. V lost 5 bases, J lost 0 bases, and 10 bases lay in between. The CDR3 loop reads CASSVTGTNYGYTF. In DNA form, the CDR3 reads TGTGCCAGCTCAGTGACAGGAACTAACTATGGCTACACCTTC.

The chain employs TRBV30 and TRBJ1-1; tentatively, D is TRBD1 (5 bases). Between the trimmed V and J ends, which lost 7 bases and 5 bases, there was a span of 20 bases. Looked up from germline, CDR1 is GTSNPN and CDR2 is SVGIG (reference sequence). The CDR3 loop spans 14 amino acids. Here the CDR3 reads CASSYGGLGTEAFF. In DNA form, the CDR3 reads TGTGCCTCGTCTTACGGGGGGTTGGGTACTGAAGCTTTCTTT.